The rows below give T cell receptor beta chains drawn from one sample of a study of blood T cell repertoires in COVID-19. The data were produced by immunoSEQ multiplex PCR, yet TCRdb's version contains in-frame clones alone and is incomplete. The sample holds about 140,000 clones; around 81% are singletons and the top ten take around 1.4%. The sample comprised peripheral blood. The receptor source for this set is a human donor in a cohort sampled during active COVID-19. The CDR3 runs from the conserved cysteine through the conserved F or W. The D gene is left open where the match is weak.

j_call d_call v_call cdr3_aa cdr3_nt
TRBJ2-4 . TRBV30 CAWSGIRRNIQYF TGTGCCTGGTCCGGGATCCGTCGCAACATTCAGTACTTC
TRBJ1-1 . TRBV25-1 CASSDEHRLEAFF TGTGCCAGCAGTGATGAACACCGACTAGAAGCTTTCTTT
TRBJ2-7 . TRBV5-1 CASSLELDSEQYF TGCGCCAGCAGCTTGGAACTAGATAGCGAGCAGTACTTC
TRBJ2-7 . TRBV20-1 CSAVSSYEQYF TGCAGTGCCGTCAGCTCCTACGAGCAGTACTTC
TRBJ1-2 . TRBV15 CATSRDLNLGYTF TGTGCCACCAGCAGAGATTTAAATCTTGGCTACACCTTC
TRBJ1-5 . TRBV29-1 CSVVGQAGQPQHF TGCAGCGTTGTTGGGCAGGCTGGTCAGCCCCAGCATTTT
TRBJ1-1 . TRBV9 CASSVGLSRTEAFF TGTGCCAGCAGCGTAGGTCTAAGTCGGACTGAAGCTTTCTTT
TRBJ2-3 TRBD1 TRBV14 CASSPTTQGADTQYF TGTGCCAGCAGCCCAACGACCCAGGGGGCAGATACGCAGTATTTT
TRBJ2-7 TRBD2 TRBV19 CASSSAGNYEQYF TGTGCCAGTAGCTCAGCGGGAAACTACGAGCAGTACTTC
TRBJ2-7 . TRBV15 CATSALGGEQYF TGTGCCACCAGCGCTTTAGGGGGCGAGCAGTACTTC
TRBJ1-6 TRBD1 TRBV6-1 CASSENRGNSPLHF TGTGCCAGCAGTGAAAACAGGGGGAATTCACCCCTCCACTTT
TRBJ1-6 . TRBV28 CAAYDRASNSPLHF TGTGCCGCATACGATAGAGCTTCCAATTCACCCCTCCACTTT